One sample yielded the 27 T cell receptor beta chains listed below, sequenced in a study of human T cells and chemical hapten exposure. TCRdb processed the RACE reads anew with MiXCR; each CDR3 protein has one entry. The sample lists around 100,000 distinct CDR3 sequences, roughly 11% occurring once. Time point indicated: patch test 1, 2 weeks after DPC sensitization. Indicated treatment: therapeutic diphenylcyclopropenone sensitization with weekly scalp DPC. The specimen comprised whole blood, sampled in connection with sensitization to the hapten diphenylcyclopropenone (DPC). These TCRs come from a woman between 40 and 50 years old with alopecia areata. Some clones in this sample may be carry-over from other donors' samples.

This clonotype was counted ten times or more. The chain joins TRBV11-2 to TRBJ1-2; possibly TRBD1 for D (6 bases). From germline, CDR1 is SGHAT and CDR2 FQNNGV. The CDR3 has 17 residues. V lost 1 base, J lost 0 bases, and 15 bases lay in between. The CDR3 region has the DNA TGTGCCAGCAGCTTAGTCCCCGGACAGAAGACTAACTATGGCTACACCTTC. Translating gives CASSLVPGQKTNYGYTF.

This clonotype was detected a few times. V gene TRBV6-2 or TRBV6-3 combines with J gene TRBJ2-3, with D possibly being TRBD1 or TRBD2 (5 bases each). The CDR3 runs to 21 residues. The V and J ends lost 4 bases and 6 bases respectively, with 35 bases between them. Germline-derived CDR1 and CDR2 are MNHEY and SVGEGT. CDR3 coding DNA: TGTGCCAGCAGTTCCTCCAGGGCGTCGAGAAGGCGTGGGGAGACGTGGGATACGCAGTATTTT. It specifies CASSSSRASRRRGETWDTQYF.

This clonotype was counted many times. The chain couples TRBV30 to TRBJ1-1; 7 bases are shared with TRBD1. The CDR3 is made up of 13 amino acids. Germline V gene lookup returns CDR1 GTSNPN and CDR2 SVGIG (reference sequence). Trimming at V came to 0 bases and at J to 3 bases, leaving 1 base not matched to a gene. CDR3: CAWSVGGYTEAFF. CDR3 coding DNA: TGTGCCTGGAGTGTAGGGGGCTACACTGAAGCTTTCTTT.

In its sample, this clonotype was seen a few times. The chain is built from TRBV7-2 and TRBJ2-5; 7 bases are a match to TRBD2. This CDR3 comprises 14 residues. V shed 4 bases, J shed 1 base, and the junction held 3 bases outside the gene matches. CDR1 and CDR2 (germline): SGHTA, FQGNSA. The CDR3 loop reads CASSWRGTQETQYF. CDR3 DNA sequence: TGTGCCAGCAGCTGGCGGGGGACCCAAGAGACCCAGTACTTC.

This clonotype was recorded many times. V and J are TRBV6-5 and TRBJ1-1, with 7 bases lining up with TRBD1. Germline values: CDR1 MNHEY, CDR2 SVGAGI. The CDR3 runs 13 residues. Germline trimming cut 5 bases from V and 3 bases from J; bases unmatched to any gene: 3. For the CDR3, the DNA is TGTGCCAGCAGTAAGGGACAGCACACTGAAGCTTTCTTT. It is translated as CASSKGQHTEAFF.

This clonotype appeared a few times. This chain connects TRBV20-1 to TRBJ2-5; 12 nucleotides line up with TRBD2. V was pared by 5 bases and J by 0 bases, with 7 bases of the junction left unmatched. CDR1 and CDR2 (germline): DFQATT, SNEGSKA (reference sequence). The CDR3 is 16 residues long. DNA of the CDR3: TGCAGTGCTCCCAGTCGACTAGCGGGAGACCAAGAGACCCAGTACTTC. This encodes CSAPSRLAGDQETQYF.

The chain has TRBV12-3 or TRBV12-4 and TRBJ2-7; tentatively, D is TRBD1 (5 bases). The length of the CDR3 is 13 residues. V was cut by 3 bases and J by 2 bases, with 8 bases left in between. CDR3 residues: CASSFKDTYEQYF. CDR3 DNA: TGTGCCAGCAGTTTCAAGGACACCTACGAGCAGTACTTC.

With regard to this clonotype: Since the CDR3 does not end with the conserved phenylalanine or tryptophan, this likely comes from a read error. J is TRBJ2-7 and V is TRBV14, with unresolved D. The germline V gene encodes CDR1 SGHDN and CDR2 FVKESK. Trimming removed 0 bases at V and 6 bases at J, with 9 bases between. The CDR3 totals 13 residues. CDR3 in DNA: TGTGCCAGCAGCCAAGATTTAAGGGCCGAGCAGTACTGC. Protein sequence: CASSQDLRAEQYC.

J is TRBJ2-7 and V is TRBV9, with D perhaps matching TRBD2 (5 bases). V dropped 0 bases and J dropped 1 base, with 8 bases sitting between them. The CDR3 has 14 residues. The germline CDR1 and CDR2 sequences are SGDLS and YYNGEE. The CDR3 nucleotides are TGTGCCAGCAGCGTAGGTGGGGAGTCCTACGAGCAGTACTTC. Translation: CASSVGGESYEQYF.

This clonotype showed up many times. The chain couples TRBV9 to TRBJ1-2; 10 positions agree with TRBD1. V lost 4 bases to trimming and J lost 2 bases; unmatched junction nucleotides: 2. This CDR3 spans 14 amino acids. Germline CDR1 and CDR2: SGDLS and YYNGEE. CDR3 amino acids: CASSKGQGNYGYTF. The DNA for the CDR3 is TGTGCCAGCAGCAAGGGACAGGGGAACTATGGCTACACCTTC.

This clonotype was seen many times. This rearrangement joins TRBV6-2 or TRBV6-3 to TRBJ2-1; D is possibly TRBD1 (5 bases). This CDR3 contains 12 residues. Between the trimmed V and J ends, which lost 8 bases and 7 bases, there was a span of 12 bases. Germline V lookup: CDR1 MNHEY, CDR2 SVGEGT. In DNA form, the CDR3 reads TGTGCCAGCGGGATTAAGGGGAATGAGCAGTTCTTC. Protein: CASGIKGNEQFF.

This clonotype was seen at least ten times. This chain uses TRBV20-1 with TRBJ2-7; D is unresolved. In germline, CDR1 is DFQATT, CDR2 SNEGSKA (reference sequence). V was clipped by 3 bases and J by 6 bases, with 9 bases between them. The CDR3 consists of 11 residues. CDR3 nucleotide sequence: TGCAGTGCTAGGGGCGGAGTCGAGCAGTACTTC. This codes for CSARGGVEQYF.

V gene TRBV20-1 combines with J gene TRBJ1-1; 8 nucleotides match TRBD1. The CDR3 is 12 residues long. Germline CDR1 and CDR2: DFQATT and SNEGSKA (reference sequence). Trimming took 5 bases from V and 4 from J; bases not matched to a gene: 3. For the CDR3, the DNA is TGCAGTGCTGAGGACAGGGTCACTGAAGCTTTCTTT. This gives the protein CSAEDRVTEAFF.

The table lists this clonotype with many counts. As DNA, the CDR3 is TGTGCCAGCAGTTTTTGGGGGAACTCTGGAAACACCATATATTTT. Its protein is CASSFWGNSGNTIYF. The rearrangement links TRBV12-3 or TRBV12-4 to TRBJ1-3; maybe TRBD1 (5 bases). Trimming removed 3 bases at V and 0 bases at J, with 9 bases between. The CDR3 loop spans 15 amino acids.

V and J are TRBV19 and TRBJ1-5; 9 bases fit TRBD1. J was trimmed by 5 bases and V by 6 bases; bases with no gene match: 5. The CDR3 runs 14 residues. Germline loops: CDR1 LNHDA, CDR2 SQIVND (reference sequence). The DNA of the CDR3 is TGTGCCAGTAGCCCGACAGGGGGACATCAGCCCCAGCATTTT. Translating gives CASSPTGGHQPQHF.

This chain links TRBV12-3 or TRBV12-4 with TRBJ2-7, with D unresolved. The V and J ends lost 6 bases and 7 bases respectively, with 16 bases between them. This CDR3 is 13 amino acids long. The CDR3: CASSRLGALEQYF. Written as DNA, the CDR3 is TGTGCCAGCAGCCGGTTGGGTGCTTTGGAGCAGTACTTC.

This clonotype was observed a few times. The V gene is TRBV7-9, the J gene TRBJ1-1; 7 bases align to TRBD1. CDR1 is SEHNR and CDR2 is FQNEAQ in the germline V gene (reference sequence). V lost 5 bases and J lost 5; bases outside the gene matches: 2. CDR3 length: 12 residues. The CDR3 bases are TGTGCCAGCAGCCCGGGACAGACTGAAGCTTTCTTT. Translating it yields CASSPGQTEAFF.

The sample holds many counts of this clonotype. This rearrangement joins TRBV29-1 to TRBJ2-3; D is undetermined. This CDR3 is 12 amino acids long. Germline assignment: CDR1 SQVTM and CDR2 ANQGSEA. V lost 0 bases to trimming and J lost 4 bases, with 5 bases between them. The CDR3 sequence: CSVEELADTQYF. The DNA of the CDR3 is TGCAGCGTTGAAGAGCTAGCAGATACGCAGTATTTT.

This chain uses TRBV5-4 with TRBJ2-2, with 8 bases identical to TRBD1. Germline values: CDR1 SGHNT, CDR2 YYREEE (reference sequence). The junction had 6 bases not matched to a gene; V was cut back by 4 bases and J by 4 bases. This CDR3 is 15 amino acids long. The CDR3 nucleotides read TGTGCCAGCAGCCGACAGGGGTATGGCACCGGGGAGCTGTTTTTT. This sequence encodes CASSRQGYGTGELFF.

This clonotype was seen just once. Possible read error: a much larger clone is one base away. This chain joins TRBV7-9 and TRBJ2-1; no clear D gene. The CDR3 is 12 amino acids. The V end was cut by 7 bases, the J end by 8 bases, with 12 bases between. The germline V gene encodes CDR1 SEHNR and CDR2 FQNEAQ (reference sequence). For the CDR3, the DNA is TGTGCCAGCAAATCGTCTGGCGATGAGCAGTTCTTC. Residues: CASKSSGDEQFF.

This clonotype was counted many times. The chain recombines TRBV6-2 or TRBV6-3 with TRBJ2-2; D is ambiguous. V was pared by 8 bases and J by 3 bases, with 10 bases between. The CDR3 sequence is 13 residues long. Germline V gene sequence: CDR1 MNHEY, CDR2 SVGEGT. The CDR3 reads CASASPYTGELFF. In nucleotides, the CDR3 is TGTGCCAGCGCATCCCCCTACACCGGGGAGCTGTTTTTT.

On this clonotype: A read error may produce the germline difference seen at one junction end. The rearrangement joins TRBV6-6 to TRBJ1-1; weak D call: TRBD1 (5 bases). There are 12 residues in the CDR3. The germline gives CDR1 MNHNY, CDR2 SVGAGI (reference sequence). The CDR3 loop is CASTPGGTEVFF. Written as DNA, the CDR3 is TGTGCCAGCACGCCGGGGGGGACTGAAGTTTTCTTT.

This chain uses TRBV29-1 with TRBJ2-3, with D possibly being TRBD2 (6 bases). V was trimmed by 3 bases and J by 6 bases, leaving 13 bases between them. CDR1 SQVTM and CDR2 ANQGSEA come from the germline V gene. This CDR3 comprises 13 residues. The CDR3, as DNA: TGCAGCGTTGATGGGGGGAATAGGGATACGCAGTATTTT. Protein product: CSVDGGNRDTQYF.

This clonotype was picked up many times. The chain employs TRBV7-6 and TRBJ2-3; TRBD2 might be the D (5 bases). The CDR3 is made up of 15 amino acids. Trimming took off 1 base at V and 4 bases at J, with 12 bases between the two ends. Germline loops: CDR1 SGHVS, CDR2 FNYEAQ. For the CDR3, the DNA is TGTGCCAGCAGCTTAGGAGGGCCCGAGGCAGATACGCAGTATTTT. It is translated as CASSLGGPEADTQYF.

CDR3 coding DNA: TGTGCCAGCAGCAAAAGGTCGGTGGGCTACGAGCAGTACTTC. It specifies CASSKRSVGYEQYF. This rearrangement joins TRBV21-1 to TRBJ2-7. TRBV21-1 is assigned pseudogene status. The CDR3 covers 14 residues.

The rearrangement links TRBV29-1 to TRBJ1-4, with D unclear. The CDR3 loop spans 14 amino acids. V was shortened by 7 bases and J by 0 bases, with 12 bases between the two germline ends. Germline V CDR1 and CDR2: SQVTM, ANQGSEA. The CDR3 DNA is TGCAGCGCCTGCTGGAGGGCAACTAATGAAAAACTGTTTTTT. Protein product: CSACWRATNEKLFF.

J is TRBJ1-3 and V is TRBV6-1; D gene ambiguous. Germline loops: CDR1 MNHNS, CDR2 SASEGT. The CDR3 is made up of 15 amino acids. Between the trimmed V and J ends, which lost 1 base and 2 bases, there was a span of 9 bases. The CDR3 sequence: CASSEGKVTGNTIYF. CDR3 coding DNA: TGTGCCAGCAGTGAAGGGAAGGTAACTGGAAACACCATATATTTT.